This TCR beta chain was recovered during a study of cytomegalovirus exposure and HLA in healthy donors. Vbeta (60) and Jbeta (13) primers were used in the PCR. The assay was immunoSEQ multiplex PCR, and TCRdb's table has in-frame clones only and misses some. The data show around 86,000 clones, roughly 8.2% seen once. Of note for this clone: As yet, its antigen is unknown.

Study observations and caveats: High sensitivity and specificity were reportedly achieved when the classifier diagnosed cytomegalovirus status. Several of the most significant clusters appeared linked to common viral pathogens, based on a later analysis. An assumption of roughly uniform sequencing depth across donors underlay the presence/absence analyses.

Between the trimmed V and J ends, which lost 6 bases and 6 bases, there was a span of 21 bases. The CDR3 is 16 residues long. CDR1 is MNHEY and CDR2 is SMNVEV in the germline V gene (reference sequence). The rearrangement joins TRBV27 to TRBJ2-1, with D possibly being TRBD2 (5 bases). The receptor was derived from a man between 45 and 60 years old in good health and CMV-seronegative. The sample consisted of PBMCs. In nucleotides, the CDR3 is TGTGCCAGCAGGATTCTGAGGGCCCTCCATCCCAATGAGCAGTTCTTC. Translation gives CASRILRALHPNEQFF.